Listed below are T cell receptor beta chains from one sample, sequenced in a study of shared clonotypes between healthy human individuals. Sequencing used immunoSEQ multiplex PCR; TCRdb keeps in-frame clones, though not all of them. Counted here are around 2,000,000 clones, less than 95% occurring once; the ten biggest clones make up about 1.1%. The sample consisted of naive CD8+ T cells sorted from blood. The receptors come from a man younger than 30 in good health. CDR3s include the opening cysteine and the closing phenylalanine or tryptophan. D genes are given only for firm matches. Part of the rows lack a size; the others show once, few, many or a class for expanded clones.

V	J	D	size	CDR3	DNA
TRBV6-5	TRBJ1-2	-	-	CASSQGLTYGYTF	TGTGCCAGCAGTCAGGGGTTGACCTATGGCTACACCTTC
TRBV11-2	TRBJ2-1	-	-	CASSRLGDEQFF	TGTGCCAGCAGCCGCTTGGGGGATGAGCAGTTCTTC
TRBV6-5	TRBJ2-3	TRBD2	once	CASSALAGGLDTQYF	TGTGCCAGCAGTGCGTTGGCGGGGGGGTTAGATACGCAGTATTTT
TRBV27	TRBJ1-5	-	-	CASSLAPGNQPQHF	TGTGCCAGCAGTTTAGCTCCGGGGAATCAGCCCCAGCATTTT
TRBV7-2	TRBJ2-3	-	once	CASSSYPPDTQYF	TGTGCCAGCAGCTCCTACCCCCCGGATACGCAGTATTTT
TRBV10-1	TRBJ2-7	-	-	CASSEGTHSSYEQYF	TGCGCCAGCAGTGAGGGCACCCACAGCTCCTACGAGCAGTACTTC
TRBV5-4	TRBJ2-7	-	-	CASSLGDSSYEQYF	TGTGCCAGCAGCTTGGGAGATAGCTCCTACGAGCAGTACTTC
TRBV9	TRBJ1-1	-	-	CASSFSGDLTEAFF	TGTGCCAGCAGCTTTAGTGGCGACTTGACTGAAGCTTTCTTT
TRBV7-9	TRBJ1-1	-	-	CASSSISAHWLNTEAFF	TGTGCCAGCAGCTCCATTAGCGCTCATTGGCTGAACACTGAAGCTTTCTTT
TRBV29-1	TRBJ1-6	TRBD1	-	CSVRTGSNSPLHF	TGCAGCGTTAGGACAGGGAGTAATTCACCCCTCCACTTT
TRBV27	TRBJ2-7	TRBD2	-	CASSQRERPHEQYF	TGTGCCAGCAGCCAGCGGGAGCGACCCCACGAGCAGTACTTC
TRBV9	TRBJ2-3	-	once	CASSVGSGTDTQYF	TGTGCCAGCAGCGTTGGGAGCGGAACAGATACGCAGTATTTT
TRBV27	TRBJ2-2	TRBD2	-	CASSLGLAGGELFF	TGTGCCAGCAGTTTAGGACTAGCGGGCGGGGAGCTGTTTTTT
TRBV27	TRBJ1-6	-	-	CASSGTGTNSPLHF	TGTGCCAGCAGTGGAACAGGGACTAATTCACCCCTCCACTTT
TRBV10-3	TRBJ1-4	-	-	CAISSPATNEKLFF	TGTGCCATCAGTTCCCCTGCAACTAATGAAAAACTGTTTTTT
TRBV19	TRBJ1-5	-	-	CASTLGRGVGNQPQHF	TGTGCCAGTACCCTGGGCAGGGGAGTGGGCAATCAGCCCCAGCATTTT
TRBV4-1	TRBJ2-7	-	once	CASSHRESYEQYF	TGCGCCAGCAGCCACCGGGAGTCCTACGAGCAGTACTTC
TRBV27	TRBJ2-1	-	-	CASSVDSSSYNEQFF	TGTGCCAGCAGTGTCGACAGCAGTTCCTACAATGAGCAGTTCTTC